Listed here is a single T cell receptor (beta chain). Its specificity is unknown. Method: immunoSEQ multiplex PCR; TCRdb's copy keeps in-frame clones and lacks some. This table has about 84,000 clones, 86% appearing once. The record originates from a study of cytotoxic CD8 clonotypes in ibrutinib-treated CLL. Broader study findings: Stable or contracted on treatment, public clonotypes were also uncommon. The times at which samples were taken varied between sustained-remission and progressing patients. At ibrutinib response, clonality increased, and at progression it declined back toward baseline.

This CDR3 comprises 13 residues. The germline V and J ends were trimmed by 8 bases and 4 bases, with 14 bases remaining between them. CDR1 MNHNS and CDR2 SASEGT come from the germline V gene. Here the sequenced sample was PBMCs, taken before ibrutinib treatment. This clonotype was obtained from a human donor with chronic lymphocytic leukemia. This chain joins TRBV6-1 and TRBJ2-5; the D gene could be TRBD1 or TRBD2 (5 bases each). This CDR3 is CASPPSGRETQYF. The CDR3 nucleotides read TGTGCCAGCCCACCCTCGGGACGAGAGACCCAGTACTTC.